This T cell receptor (beta chain) was captured in a study of T cell repertoires in cytomegalovirus infection. CDR3 length: 16 residues. The V gene lost 4 bases and the J gene lost 3 bases, with 18 bases spanning the gap. TCRdb itself ran the reads through MiXCR, one entry per CDR3 protein. The sample holds a few hundred thousand distinct CDR3 sequences, about 33% seen once. This clonotype appeared many times. Antigen unknown. The chain links TRBV12-3 or TRBV12-4 to TRBJ1-2; D not resolved. Sequences were derived from cultured PBMCs, sampled from culture after CMV antigen stimulation. The receptor's source is a human donor in good health (CMV status not recorded). Some clones in this sample may be carry-over from other donors' samples. The CDR3 sequence is CASSSSFTVRDYGYTF. In nucleotides, the CDR3 is TGTGCCAGCAGTTCCAGCTTCACGGTCCGAGACTATGGCTACACCTTC.